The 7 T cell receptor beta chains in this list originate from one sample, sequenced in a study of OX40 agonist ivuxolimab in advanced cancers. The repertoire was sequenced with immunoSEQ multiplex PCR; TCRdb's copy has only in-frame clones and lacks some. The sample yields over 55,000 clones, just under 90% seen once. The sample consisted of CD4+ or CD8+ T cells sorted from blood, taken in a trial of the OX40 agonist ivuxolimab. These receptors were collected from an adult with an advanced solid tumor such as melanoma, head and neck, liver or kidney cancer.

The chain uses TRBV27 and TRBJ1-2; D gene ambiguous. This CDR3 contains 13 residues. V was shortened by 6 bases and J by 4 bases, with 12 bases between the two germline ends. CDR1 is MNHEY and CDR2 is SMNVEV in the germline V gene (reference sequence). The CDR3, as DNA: TGTGCCAGCAGATTTAAGGAGGGCTATGGCTACACCTTC. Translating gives CASRFKEGYGYTF.

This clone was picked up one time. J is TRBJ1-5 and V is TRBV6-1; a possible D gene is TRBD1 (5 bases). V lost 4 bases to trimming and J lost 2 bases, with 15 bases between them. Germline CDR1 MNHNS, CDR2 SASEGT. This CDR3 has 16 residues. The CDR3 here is CASSGTLRQGNQPQHF. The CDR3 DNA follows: TGTGCCAGCAGTGGGACACTACGACAAGGCAATCAGCCCCAGCATTTT.

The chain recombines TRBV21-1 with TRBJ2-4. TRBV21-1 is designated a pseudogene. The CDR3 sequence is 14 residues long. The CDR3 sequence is CASSKRLQRNIQYF. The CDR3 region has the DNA TGTGCCAGCAGCAAACGCCTACAACGGAACATTCAGTACTTC.

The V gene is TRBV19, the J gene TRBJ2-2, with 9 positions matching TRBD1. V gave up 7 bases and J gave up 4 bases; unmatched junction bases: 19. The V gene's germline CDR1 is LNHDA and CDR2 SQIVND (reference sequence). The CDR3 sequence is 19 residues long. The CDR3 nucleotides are TGTGCCAGTAATGGGGTGGGGACAGGGACCACCCCAAGCACCGGGGAGCTGTTTTTT. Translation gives CASNGVGTGTTPSTGELFF.

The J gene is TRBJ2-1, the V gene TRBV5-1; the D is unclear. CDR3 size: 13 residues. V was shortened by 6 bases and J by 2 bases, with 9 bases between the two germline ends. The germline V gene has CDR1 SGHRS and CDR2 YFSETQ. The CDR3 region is CASNGGTYNEQFF. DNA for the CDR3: TGCGCCAGCAATGGCGGCACCTACAATGAGCAGTTCTTC.

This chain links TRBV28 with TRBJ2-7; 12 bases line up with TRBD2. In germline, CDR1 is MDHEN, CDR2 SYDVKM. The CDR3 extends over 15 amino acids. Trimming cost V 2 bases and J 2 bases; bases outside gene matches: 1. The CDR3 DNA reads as TGTGCCAGCAGTTTAAGACTAGCGGGGGCCTACGAGCAGTACTTC. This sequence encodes CASSLRLAGAYEQYF.

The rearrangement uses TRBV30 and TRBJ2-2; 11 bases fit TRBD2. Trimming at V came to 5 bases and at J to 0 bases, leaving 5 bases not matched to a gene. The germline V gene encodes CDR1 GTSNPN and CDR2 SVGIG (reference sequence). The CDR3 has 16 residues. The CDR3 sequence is CAWPGTSGANTGELFF. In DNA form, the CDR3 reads TGTGCCTGGCCTGGGACTAGCGGAGCGAACACCGGGGAGCTGTTTTTT.